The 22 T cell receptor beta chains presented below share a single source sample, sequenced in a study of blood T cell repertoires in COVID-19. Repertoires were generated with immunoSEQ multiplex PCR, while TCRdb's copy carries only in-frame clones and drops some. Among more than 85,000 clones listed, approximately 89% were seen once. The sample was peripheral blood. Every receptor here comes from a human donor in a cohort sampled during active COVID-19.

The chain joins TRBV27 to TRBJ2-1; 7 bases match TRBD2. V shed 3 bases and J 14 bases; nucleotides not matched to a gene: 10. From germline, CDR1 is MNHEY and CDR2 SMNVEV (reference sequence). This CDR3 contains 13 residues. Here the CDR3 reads CASSFGGGEDEFF. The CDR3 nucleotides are TGTGCCAGCAGTTTTGGGGGAGGGGAGGACGAGTTCTTC.

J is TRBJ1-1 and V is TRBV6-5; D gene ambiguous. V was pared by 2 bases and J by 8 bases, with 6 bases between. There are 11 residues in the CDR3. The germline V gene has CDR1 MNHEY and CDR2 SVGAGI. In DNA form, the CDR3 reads TGTGCCAGCAGTTACGGGCGAGAAGCTTTCTTT. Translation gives CASSYGREAFF.

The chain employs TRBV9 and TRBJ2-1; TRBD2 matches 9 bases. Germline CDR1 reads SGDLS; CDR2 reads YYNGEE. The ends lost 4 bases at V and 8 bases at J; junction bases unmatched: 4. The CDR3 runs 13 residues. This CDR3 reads CASSRGGADEQFF. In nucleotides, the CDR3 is TGTGCCAGCAGCCGCGGGGGGGCGGATGAGCAGTTCTTC.

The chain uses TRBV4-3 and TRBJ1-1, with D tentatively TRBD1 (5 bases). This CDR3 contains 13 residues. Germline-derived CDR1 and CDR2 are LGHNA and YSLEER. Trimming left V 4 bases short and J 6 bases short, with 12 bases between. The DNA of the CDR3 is TGCGCCAGCAGCCCCTACGGGGACTCTGAAGCTTTCTTT. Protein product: CASSPYGDSEAFF.

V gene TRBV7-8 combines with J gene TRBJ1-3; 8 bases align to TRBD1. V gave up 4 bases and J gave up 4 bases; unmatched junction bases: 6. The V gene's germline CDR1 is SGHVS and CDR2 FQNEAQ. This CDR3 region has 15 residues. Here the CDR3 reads CASSSEDRAGNTIYF. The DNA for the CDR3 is TGTGCCAGCAGCTCTGAGGACAGGGCGGGAAACACCATATATTTT.

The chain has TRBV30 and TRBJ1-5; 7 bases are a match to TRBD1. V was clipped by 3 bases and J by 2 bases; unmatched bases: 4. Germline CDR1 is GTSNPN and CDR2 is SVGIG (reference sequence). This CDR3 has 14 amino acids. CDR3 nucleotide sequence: TGTGCCTGGAGCGGTGGGACAGGCAATCAGCCCCAGCATTTT. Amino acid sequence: CAWSGGTGNQPQHF.

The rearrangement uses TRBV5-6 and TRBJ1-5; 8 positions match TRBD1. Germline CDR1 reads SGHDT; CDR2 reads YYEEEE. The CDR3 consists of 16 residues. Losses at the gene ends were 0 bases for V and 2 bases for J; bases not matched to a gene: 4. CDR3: CASSLAEQGGNQPQHF. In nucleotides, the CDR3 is TGTGCCAGCAGCTTGGCCGAACAGGGGGGCAATCAGCCCCAGCATTTT.

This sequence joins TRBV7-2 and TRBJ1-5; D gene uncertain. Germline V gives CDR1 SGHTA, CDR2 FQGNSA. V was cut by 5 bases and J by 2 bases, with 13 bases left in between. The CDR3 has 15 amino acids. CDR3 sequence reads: CASSPEGVGNQPQHF. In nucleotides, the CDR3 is TGTGCCAGCAGCCCAGAGGGTGTAGGCAATCAGCCCCAGCATTTT.

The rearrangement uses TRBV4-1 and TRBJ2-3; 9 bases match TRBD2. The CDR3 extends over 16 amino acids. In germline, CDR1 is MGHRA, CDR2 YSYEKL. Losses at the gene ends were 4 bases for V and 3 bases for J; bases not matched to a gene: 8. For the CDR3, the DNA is TGCGCCAGCAGCCGAAACTTAGCGGGGGTTACAGATACGCAGTATTTT. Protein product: CASSRNLAGVTDTQYF.

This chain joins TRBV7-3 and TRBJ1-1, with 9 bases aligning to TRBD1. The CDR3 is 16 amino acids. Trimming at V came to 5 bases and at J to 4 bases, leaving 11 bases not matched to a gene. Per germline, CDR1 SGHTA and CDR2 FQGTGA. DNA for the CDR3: TGTGCCAGCAGCGGAGATAAAGACAGGGGGGGCACTGAAGCTTTCTTT. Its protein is CASSGDKDRGGTEAFF.

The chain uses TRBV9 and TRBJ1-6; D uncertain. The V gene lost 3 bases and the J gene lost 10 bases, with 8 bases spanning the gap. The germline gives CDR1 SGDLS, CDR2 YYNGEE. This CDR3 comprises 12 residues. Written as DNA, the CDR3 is TGTGCCAGCAGCGCCCGGGAGTCACCCCTCCACTTT. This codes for CASSARESPLHF.

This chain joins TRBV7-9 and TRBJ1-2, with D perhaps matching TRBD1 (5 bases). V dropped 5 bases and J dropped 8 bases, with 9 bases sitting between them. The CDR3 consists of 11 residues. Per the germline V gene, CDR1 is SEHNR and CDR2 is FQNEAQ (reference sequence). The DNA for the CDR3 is TGTGCCAGCAGCCTCGACAGAGGCTACACCTTC. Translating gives CASSLDRGYTF.

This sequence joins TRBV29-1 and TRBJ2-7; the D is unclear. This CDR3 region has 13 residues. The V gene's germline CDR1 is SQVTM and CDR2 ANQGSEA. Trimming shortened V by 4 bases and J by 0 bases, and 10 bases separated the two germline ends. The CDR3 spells CSVVVARSYEQYF. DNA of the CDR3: TGCAGCGTTGTCGTGGCTCGCTCCTACGAGCAGTACTTC.

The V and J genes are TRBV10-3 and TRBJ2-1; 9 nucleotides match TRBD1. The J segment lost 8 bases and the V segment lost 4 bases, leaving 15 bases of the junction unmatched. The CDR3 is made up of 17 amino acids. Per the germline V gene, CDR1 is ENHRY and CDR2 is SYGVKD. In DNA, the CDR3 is TGTGCCATCAGTGGGCTGACAGGGGGGATTCCTGGAGATGAGCAGTTCTTC. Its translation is CAISGLTGGIPGDEQFF.

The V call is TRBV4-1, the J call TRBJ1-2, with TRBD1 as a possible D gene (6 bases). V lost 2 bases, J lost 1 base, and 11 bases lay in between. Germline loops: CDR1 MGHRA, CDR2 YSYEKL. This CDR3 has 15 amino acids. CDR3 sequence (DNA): TGCGCCAGCAGCCAAAGACAGGAACATAACTATGGCTACACCTTC. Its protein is CASSQRQEHNYGYTF.

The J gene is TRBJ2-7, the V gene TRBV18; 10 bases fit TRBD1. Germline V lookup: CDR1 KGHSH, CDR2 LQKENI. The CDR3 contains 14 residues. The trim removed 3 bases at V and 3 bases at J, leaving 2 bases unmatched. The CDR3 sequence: CASSPGQGIYEQYF. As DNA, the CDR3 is TGTGCCAGCTCACCGGGACAGGGGATCTACGAGCAGTACTTC.

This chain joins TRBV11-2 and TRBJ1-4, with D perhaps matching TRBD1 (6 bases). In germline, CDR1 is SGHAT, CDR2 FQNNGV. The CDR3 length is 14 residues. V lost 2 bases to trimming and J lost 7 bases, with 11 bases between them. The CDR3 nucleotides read TGTGCCAGCAGCTTAAGGGGGAAGGGTGAAAAACTGTTTTTT. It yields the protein CASSLRGKGEKLFF.

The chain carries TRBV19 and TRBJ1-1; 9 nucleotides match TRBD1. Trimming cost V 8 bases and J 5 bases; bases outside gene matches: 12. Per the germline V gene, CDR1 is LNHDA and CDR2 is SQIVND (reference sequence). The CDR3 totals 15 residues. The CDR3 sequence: CASSEVTGGRTEAFF. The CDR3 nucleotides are TGTGCCAGTTCCGAGGTGACAGGGGGTAGAACTGAAGCTTTCTTT.

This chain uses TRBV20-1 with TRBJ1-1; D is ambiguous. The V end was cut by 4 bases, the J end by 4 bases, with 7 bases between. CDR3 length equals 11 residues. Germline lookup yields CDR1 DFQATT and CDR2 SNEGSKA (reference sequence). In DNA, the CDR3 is TGCAGTGCTACGTCGGGCACTGAAGCTTTCTTT. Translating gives CSATSGTEAFF.

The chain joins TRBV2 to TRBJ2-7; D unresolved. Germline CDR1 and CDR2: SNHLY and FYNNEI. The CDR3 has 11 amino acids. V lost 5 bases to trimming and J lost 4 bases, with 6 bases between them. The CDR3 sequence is CASSSAYEQYF. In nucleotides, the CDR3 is TGTGCCAGCAGTTCAGCGTACGAGCAGTACTTC.

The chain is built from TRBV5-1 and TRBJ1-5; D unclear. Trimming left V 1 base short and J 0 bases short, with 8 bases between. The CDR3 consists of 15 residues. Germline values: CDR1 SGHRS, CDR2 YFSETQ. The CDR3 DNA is TGCGCCAGCAGCTTGTTAGGAGGTAGCAATCAGCCCCAGCATTTT. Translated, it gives CASSLLGGSNQPQHF.

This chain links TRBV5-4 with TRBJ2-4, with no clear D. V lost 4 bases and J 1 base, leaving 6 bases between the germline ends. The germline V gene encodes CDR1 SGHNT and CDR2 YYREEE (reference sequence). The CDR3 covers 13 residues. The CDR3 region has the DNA TGTGCCAGCAGCGCTAGGGCCAAAAACATTCAGTACTTC. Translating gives CASSARAKNIQYF.